Below, 20 T cell receptor beta chains from the same sample are listed, as sequenced in a study of blood T cell repertoires in COVID-19. Generated by immunoSEQ multiplex PCR, the TCRdb table keeps only in-frame clones and is missing some. The sample has around 77,000 clones, approximately 89% seen once. The sequencing input was peripheral blood. These receptors were collected from a man older than 75 with acute or convalescent COVID-19.

This clone occurred once. The V gene is TRBV7-2, the J gene TRBJ1-2; 10 bases are a match to TRBD1. Germline V gene sequence: CDR1 SGHTA, CDR2 FQGNSA. V trimming: 5 bases; J trimming: 3 bases; junction bases outside the gene matches: 6. This CDR3 spans 15 amino acids. The CDR3 coding sequence is TGTGCCAGCAGCGGACGGGACAGGGGCCACTATGGCTACACCTTC. Translated, it gives CASSGRDRGHYGYTF.

In nucleotides, the CDR3 is TGTGCCAGCAGCTTGCGGCAGGGCACAGATACGCAGTATTTT. It is translated as CASSLRQGTDTQYF. The V and J genes are TRBV5-4 and TRBJ2-3; D unresolved. The CDR3 is 14 residues long. Per germline, CDR1 SGHNT and CDR2 YYREEE (reference sequence). V was cut by 1 base and J by 1 base, with 7 bases left in between.

The CDR3 region has the DNA TGTGCCAGCTCACCACTAGGACAGACCCTTGCGAACACTGAAGCTTTCTTT. It yields the protein CASSPLGQTLANTEAFF. V and J are TRBV18 and TRBJ1-1; D might be TRBD1 (6 bases). Per the germline V gene, CDR1 is KGHSH and CDR2 is LQKENI. The V end was cut by 1 base, the J end by 1 base, with 16 bases between. The CDR3 is 17 amino acids.

In DNA, the CDR3 is TGCGCCAGCAGCCCGACTAGCGGGGGGCCCTGGGATACGCAGTATTTT. Protein sequence: CASSPTSGGPWDTQYF. J is TRBJ2-3 and V is TRBV5-1, with 13 bases aligning to TRBD2. The CDR3 totals 16 residues. Trimming at V came to 4 bases and at J to 6 bases, leaving 8 bases not matched to a gene. Germline loops: CDR1 SGHRS, CDR2 YFSETQ.

The chain uses TRBV7-2 and TRBJ2-5; 7 bases map to TRBD1. Germline loops: CDR1 SGHTA, CDR2 FQGNSA. V lost 0 bases to trimming and J lost 2 bases; unmatched junction nucleotides: 9. This CDR3 region has 17 residues. In nucleotides, the CDR3 is TGTGCCAGCAGCTTAGCGCGCCTGGGGACAGTTCAAGAGACCCAGTACTTC. Encoded protein: CASSLARLGTVQETQYF.

This clone has a single count. This chain joins TRBV7-2 and TRBJ2-7; D unclear. This CDR3 contains 13 residues. Germline V gene lookup returns CDR1 SGHTA and CDR2 FQGNSA. Trimming pared 1 base from V and 0 bases from J, leaving 4 bases between. The CDR3 region is CASSLGPSYEQYF. The CDR3, as DNA: TGTGCCAGCAGCTTAGGGCCCTCCTACGAGCAGTACTTC. The full variable domain, rest sourced from reference TRBV7-2 and TRBJ2-7, is GAGVSQSPSNKVTEKGKDVELRCDPISGHTALYWYRQSLGQGLEFLIYFQGNSAPDKSGLPSDRFSAERTGGSVSTLTIQRTQQEDSAVYLCASSLGPSYEQYFGPGTRLTVT.

The chain carries TRBV16 and TRBJ1-6, with 7 bases lining up with TRBD1. The germline CDR1 and CDR2 sequences are KGHSY and FQNENV. The J segment lost 6 bases and the V segment lost 6 bases, leaving 11 bases of the junction unmatched. The CDR3 has 16 residues. For the CDR3, the DNA is TGTGCCAGCAGACCTTTTGACAGGGCAAGTAATTCACCCCTCCACTTT. Its translation is CASRPFDRASNSPLHF.

The chain uses TRBV5-4 and TRBJ2-2; 9 nucleotides match TRBD1. This CDR3 has 16 residues. Germline V gene sequence: CDR1 SGHNT, CDR2 YYREEE (reference sequence). V shed 0 bases and J 5 bases; nucleotides not matched to a gene: 5. The CDR3 DNA follows: TGTGCCAGCAGCTTGGCGGTTGGACAGGGGACCGGGGAGCTGTTTTTT. Its translation is CASSLAVGQGTGELFF.

Only a few counts were recorded for this clone. The V and J genes are TRBV30 and TRBJ2-5; D perhaps matches TRBD1 (5 bases). The CDR3 contains 15 residues. Germline loops: CDR1 GTSNPN, CDR2 SVGIG (reference sequence). The V and J ends lost 0 bases and 2 bases respectively, with 13 bases between them. CDR3 amino acids: CAWSVQGVGQETQYF. The CDR3 DNA reads as TGTGCCTGGAGTGTACAAGGGGTCGGACAAGAGACCCAGTACTTC.

The chain uses TRBV4-1 and TRBJ1-2; TRBD1 matches at 10 bases. There are 19 residues in the CDR3. Germline V gene sequence: CDR1 MGHRA, CDR2 YSYEKL. After removal of 0 bases from V and 4 bases from J, the junction contained 14 bases not matched to a gene. Here the CDR3 reads CASSQDSRPGQGTFYGYTF. The DNA for the CDR3 is TGCGCCAGCAGCCAAGATTCAAGACCGGGACAGGGGACTTTCTATGGCTACACCTTC.

Only one count was recorded for this clone. The chain is built from TRBV24-1 and TRBJ1-2; tentative D call: TRBD1 (6 bases). V shed 4 bases and J shed 5 bases, with 19 bases lying between them. CDR1 and CDR2 from the germline V gene are KGHDR and SFDVKD. The CDR3 sequence is 16 residues long. The CDR3 DNA reads TGTGCCACCAGTGACCGGCACCCGACCGGACAGTATGGCTACACCTTC. Protein: CATSDRHPTGQYGYTF.

The chain joins TRBV3-1 (or the pseudogene TRBV3-2) to TRBJ1-1; 7 bases line up with TRBD1. In germline, CDR1 is LGHDT, CDR2 YNNKEL (reference sequence). After removal of 0 bases from V and 4 bases from J, the junction contained 5 bases not matched to a gene. This CDR3 comprises 15 residues. The DNA for the CDR3 is TGTGCCAGCAGCCAAGATTGGTCAGGGGGCACTGAAGCTTTCTTT. Translated, it gives CASSQDWSGGTEAFF.

The gene calls are TRBV19 and TRBJ1-1; TRBD1 matches at 7 bases. There are 16 residues in the CDR3. Unmatched junction bases numbered 12, after V lost 7 bases and J lost 1 base. CDR1 and CDR2 from the germline V gene are LNHDA and SQIVND (reference sequence). CDR3 protein: CASTPGGQTKNTEAFF. The CDR3 nucleotides read TGTGCCAGTACCCCAGGGGGACAGACAAAGAACACTGAAGCTTTCTTT.

This clone was detected a few times. V usage is TRBV6-6 and J usage is TRBJ2-7; TRBD2 matches 11 bases. V gave up 6 bases and J gave up 7 bases; unmatched junction bases: 14. CDR1 and CDR2 from the germline V gene are MNHNY and SVGAGI (reference sequence). This CDR3 region has 16 residues. In nucleotides, the CDR3 is TGTGCCAGCAGGCCGACAATAGCGGGAGGGGAGGGGGAGCAGTACTTC. Amino acids: CASRPTIAGGEGEQYF.

The genes are TRBV9 and TRBJ2-1; TRBD2 matches at 7 bases. This CDR3 region has 14 residues. Germline V CDR1 and CDR2: SGDLS, YYNGEE. The V segment lost 0 bases and the J segment 5 bases; nucleotides outside the gene matches: 2. CDR3 nucleotides: TGTGCCAGCAGCGTAGGGGGGAGGGACAATGAGCAGTTCTTC. Residues: CASSVGGRDNEQFF. Full variable domain (missing parts from reference TRBV9 and TRBJ2-1): DSGVTQTPKHLITATGQRVTLRCSPRSGDLSVYWYQQSLDQGLQFLIQYYNGEERAKGNILERFSAQQFPDLHSELNLSSLELGDSALYFCASSVGGRDNEQFFGPGTRLTVL.

The chain links TRBV18 to TRBJ2-7; 13 positions match TRBD2. The V segment lost 4 bases and the J segment 2 bases; nucleotides outside the gene matches: 8. The length of the CDR3 is 17 residues. Germline V gene sequence: CDR1 KGHSH, CDR2 LQKENI. For the CDR3, the DNA is TGTGCCAGCTCACTCGGGGGACTAGCGGGAAATCCCTACGAGCAGTACTTC. Protein sequence: CASSLGGLAGNPYEQYF. Combining the CDR3 with reference TRBV18 and TRBJ2-7 gives the whole variable domain NAGVMQNPRHLVRRRGQEARLRCSPMKGHSHVYWYRQLPEEGLKFMVYLQKENIIDESGMPKERFSAEFPKEGPSILRIQQVVRGDSAAYFCASSLGGLAGNPYEQYFGPGTRLTVT.

V is TRBV18 and J is TRBJ2-2, with 9 positions matching TRBD1. The germline CDR1 and CDR2 sequences are KGHSH and LQKENI. The CDR3 extends over 16 amino acids. V was clipped by 6 bases and J by 1 base; unmatched bases: 6. CDR3 amino acids: CASSRSGQGNTGELFF. CDR3 coding DNA: TGTGCCAGCTCCCGATCGGGACAGGGGAACACCGGGGAGCTGTTTTTT.

The gene calls are TRBV27 and TRBJ2-7, with TRBD2 matching over 7 bases. Germline V gene sequence: CDR1 MNHEY, CDR2 SMNVEV (reference sequence). CDR3 length: 17 residues. Losses at the gene ends were 3 bases for V and 0 bases for J; bases not matched to a gene: 11. This chain's CDR3 is CASSFRPSGSSSYEQYF. The DNA of the CDR3 is TGTGCCAGCAGTTTTCGCCCTAGCGGTTCCAGCTCCTACGAGCAGTACTTC.

This chain joins TRBV21-1 and TRBJ2-7; the table's TRBD1 call for D was not verified on the DNA. TRBV21-1 corresponds to a pseudogene. CDR3 length equals 16 residues. The CDR3, as DNA: TGTGCCAGCAGCACCGCCTGGGCAGCCCCCTCCTACGAGCAGTACTTC. Translated: CASSTAWAAPSYEQYF.

This clone was picked up one time. The chain uses TRBV6-6 and TRBJ2-2; 12 bases align to TRBD1. This CDR3 contains 15 residues. Germline V gives CDR1 MNHNY, CDR2 SVGAGI (reference sequence). After removal of 5 bases from V and 5 bases from J, the junction contained 3 bases not matched to a gene. CDR3 in DNA: TGTGCCAGCAGTAAGGGACAGGGGGCTACCGGGGAGCTGTTTTTT. It codes for CASSKGQGATGELFF.